The present entry profiles one TCR beta chain with its context. This specimen belongs to a study of shared clonotypes between healthy human individuals. Study-level information: Donors had three CD4 naive, three CD4 memory, two CD8 naive and one CD8 memory plate apiece.

The V and J ends lost 1 base and 5 bases respectively, with 15 bases between them. Looked up from germline, CDR1 is SGHVS and CDR2 is FQNEAQ. CDR3 length: 15 amino acids. Only CD45RO-negative cells positively selected for CCR7 counted as naive CD8 cells, so terminally differentiated effector memory CD45RA+ cells were excluded. Donors comprised only Caucasian adults living in Nashville, Tennessee. Genomic DNA belonging to each subset was distributed in equal measure over several immunoSEQ plates. Roughly 200 ng DNA, approximately 31,000 T cell genomes, went into each sorted-subset replicate PCR. Produced via immunoSEQ multiplex PCR; TCRdb's table is partial and in-frame only. The sample contains roughly 2.1 million clones, 85% to 95% of which appear only once.

This chain uses TRBV7-8 with TRBJ2-7, with a possible D match to TRBD2 (5 bases). The sequenced sample was naive CD8+ T cells from PBMCs. The TCR originated in a young man in good health. Some clones in this sample may be carry-over from other donors' samples. CDR3 bases: TGTGCCAGCAGCTTAGACGAGGGATCAAGCCACGAGCAGTACTTC. Translation gives CASSLDEGSSHEQYF.